Listed here is a single T cell receptor (beta chain). No cognate antigen has been identified for it. Base qualities were left out, and no much larger clone turns up one base away. This entry belongs to a study of PD-1 blockade in classical Hodgkin lymphoma (TCRdb year 2020). For the study in its entirety: Nivolumab dosing was 3 mg/kg intravenously every 2 weeks, continuing until either disease progression or unacceptable toxicity. The study used TCR beta sequencing and CyTOF to define a peripheral blood immune signature of response to PD-1 blockade in classical Hodgkin lymphoma.

The Qiagen DNeasy kit was used to extract genomic DNA from unsorted PBMCs and from the negatively selected CD4+ and CD8+ fractions. TCR beta CDR3 regions were amplified by immunoSEQ multiplex PCR using primers annealing to V and J segments. A synthetic immune receptor repertoire was used to minimize amplification bias, and any residual bias was removed computationally once sequencing was done. In the authors' own workflow: Repertoire diversity was quantified as the Shannon entropy index using custom Python scripts. The unsorted, CD4+ and CD8+ repertoires were each analyzed separately, with the exception of combined analyses, where CD4+ and CD8+ sequences were merged in silico. Clonal expansion was defined as a frequency increase of at least 2-fold after treatment compared with C1D1, and clones undetected at baseline were assigned a pseudocount of 0.5. Clones with 0 or 1 copy at C1D1 were classified as singleton clones, and clones with 2 or more copies were classified as non-singleton clones. By matching protein sequences in sorted samples from the same patient, clones expanded in unsorted samples were annotated as CD4+, CD8+ or unknown. Wilcoxon tests were applied to paired samples to test diversity changes from C1D1 to C4D1. Drawn from immuneACCESS, this table holds only the in-frame rearrangements with V and J called that TCRdb kept. Clones are partly lost; checked studies trace under half to an unresolved V gene and leave the rest unexplained. Clone size and the V and J calls come from that table; the DNA yielded D and trimming. The sample table records around 150,000 clones; approximately 80% of these occur just once. The ten largest clonotypes hold roughly 9.2% of the sample.

The time point tag for this specimen amounts to: cycle 2 day 1 (C2D1) of nivolumab. Relapse after autologous stem cell transplantation had occurred in all trial patients, and cohorts A, B and C were distinguished by prior brentuximab vedotin exposure. The trial cohort included 56 patients with relapsed/refractory classical Hodgkin lymphoma, and each patient had a best overall response of complete response, partial response or progressive disease. Trial patients were treated with single-agent nivolumab in the multi-cohort phase II CheckMate 205 trial. An independent review committee assessed best overall response by applying the 2007 International Working Group response criteria. PBMCs from the trial were collected at three points: immediately before nivolumab initiation (C1D1), and during therapy at cycle 2 day 1 and cycle 4 day 1. Peripheral blood was collected in 8 mL Vacutainer Cell Preparation Tubes, from which PBMCs were isolated by centrifugation and then cryopreserved.

The CDR3 sequence holds 19 residues, the cysteine and phenylalanine included. Only CDR3 DNA is held: 57 bases, read in frame from base 1. As encoded in the germline V gene, CDR1 is SGDLS while CDR2 is YYNGEE. V was cut back by 0 bases and J by 1 base, leaving a gap of 22 bases between them. The paper as a whole reports these results and caveats: By C4D1, a significant rise was seen in CD4+ TCR diversity but not in CD8+ TCR diversity (p=0.0027 vs p=0.16), and the rise was most apparent among complete responders (p=0.02). The study was restricted to a single clinical trial cohort, and the causes of repertoire differences, possibly disease activity or prior therapy, were left undefined. Lower diversity was seen in patients whose nivolumab began less than 1 year after ASCT, and these patients were left out of later analyses so that immune reconstitution would not confound the results. Baseline TCR diversity was reported as lower in newly diagnosed patients than in healthy donors, and lower still in relapsed/refractory patients. Trial patients with a complete response had baseline diversity similar to that of newly diagnosed patients, while partial responders and progressors had significantly lower diversity.

The chain is made from TRBV9 and TRBJ1-1; the D gene remains uncertain. The TCR sequence derives from a human donor with classical Hodgkin lymphoma. The sample consisted of peripheral blood mononuclear cells (PBMCs), taken before the second cycle of nivolumab. The CDR3 reads CASSVESGNRQISNTEAFF. The DNA reads TGTGCCAGCAGCGTAGAGAGCGGGAATCGCCAAATCTCGAACACTGAAGCTTTCTTT.